The 8 T cell receptor beta chains reported below all come from one sample, sequenced in a study of T cells after yellow fever vaccination. TCRdb re-analysed the 5' RACE reads in MiXCR, keeping a single row per CDR3 protein. The profile shows fewer than 100,000 distinct CDR3 sequences, approximately 8.4% of them singletons. The specimen was CD8+ T cells not binding an NS4B(214-222) dextramer, sorted from PBMCs, collected about 2 weeks after the first yellow fever vaccination. The receptor source for this set is a man younger than 35 who received the YFV17D yellow fever vaccine.

The J gene is TRBJ2-5, the V gene TRBV11-2, with D unresolved. V gave up 5 bases and J gave up 2 bases, with 12 bases separating them. This CDR3 spans 14 amino acids. CDR1 is SGHAT and CDR2 is FQNNGV in the germline V gene. The CDR3 DNA is TGTGCCAGCAGCCGAGTCTGGGGACAAGAGACCCAGTACTTC. It encodes CASSRVWGQETQYF.

The V gene is TRBV5-1, the J gene TRBJ1-5; a weak D match, TRBD1 (5 bases). Trimming left V 1 base short and J 1 base short, with 9 bases between. The V gene's germline CDR1 is SGHRS and CDR2 YFSETQ. The length of the CDR3 is 15 residues. The CDR3 protein is CASSLMGGSNQPQHF. In DNA, the CDR3 is TGCGCCAGCAGCTTGATGGGGGGAAGCAATCAGCCCCAGCATTTT.

In its sample, this clonotype was seen many times. The CDR3 protein is CSGGPAGRTSYNEQFF. As DNA, the CDR3 is TGCAGTGGGGGCCCGGCGGGGCGGACCTCCTACAATGAGCAGTTCTTC. The gene calls are TRBV20-1 and TRBJ2-1; perhaps TRBD2 as D (6 bases). The germline V gene encodes CDR1 DFQATT and CDR2 SNEGSKA (reference sequence). Trimming took off 7 bases at V and 0 bases at J, with 19 bases between the two ends. The CDR3 consists of 16 residues.

This sequence joins TRBV9 and TRBJ2-7; a possible D gene is TRBD2 (7 bases). V dropped 0 bases and J dropped 2 bases, with 9 bases sitting between them. This CDR3 has 14 residues. Germline V gene sequence: CDR1 SGDLS, CDR2 YYNGEE. The CDR3 bases are TGTGCCAGCAGCGTAGGCGGGGGCACCTACGAGCAGTACTTC. Protein product: CASSVGGGTYEQYF.

This clonotype was observed a handful of times. V gene TRBV20-1 combines with J gene TRBJ2-1, with D possibly TRBD2 on 5 matching bases. Germline V gene sequence: CDR1 DFQATT, CDR2 SNEGSKA (reference sequence). The CDR3 loop spans 14 amino acids. Trimming shortened V by 1 base and J by 6 bases, and 13 bases separated the two germline ends. The CDR3 here is CSARGEGGFNEQFF. For the CDR3, the DNA is TGCAGTGCTAGAGGGGAAGGAGGATTCAATGAGCAGTTCTTC.

As DNA, the CDR3 is TGTGCCAGCAGCCAAGAGGGTCAGACCATTAACTATGGCTACACCTTC. Translating it yields CASSQEGQTINYGYTF. This chain links TRBV3-1 with TRBJ1-2, with D uncertain. Trimming took 0 bases from V and 1 from J, leaving 12 bases between them. Germline CDR1 LGHDT, CDR2 YNNKEL (reference sequence). The CDR3 has 16 residues.

This clonotype was seen a few times. DNA of the CDR3: TGTGCCAGCAGCCTTACTAGCGGGAGCACAGATACGCAGTATTTT. Its translation is CASSLTSGSTDTQYF. V usage is TRBV6-2 or TRBV6-3 and J usage is TRBJ2-3, with TRBD2 matching 9 bases. This CDR3 contains 15 residues. The junction had 4 bases not matched to a gene; V was cut back by 6 bases and J by 0 bases. Germline CDR1 reads MNHEY; CDR2 reads SVGEGT.

V and J are TRBV24-1 and TRBJ2-5; 9 bases match TRBD2. CDR1 and CDR2 (germline): KGHDR, SFDVKD. Trimming cost V 5 bases and J 2 bases; bases outside gene matches: 5. The length of the CDR3 is 15 residues. DNA of the CDR3: TGTGCCACCAGTGGACTAGCGGAGGGACAAGAGACCCAGTACTTC. It translates to CATSGLAEGQETQYF.